This T cell receptor beta chain appears in the sequencing data of a study of vaccination effects on CD4 cells after COVID-19. Study-level findings and limits: Late in the post-vaccination period, infection-induced and vaccine-induced clones underwent marked clonal contraction.

A 10-day culture period preceded the isolation of CD4+ T cells. Vaccine recipients had no previous SARS-CoV-2 infection; their nucleocapsid antibodies were negative. Method: immunoSEQ multiplex PCR; TCRdb's copy keeps in-frame clones and lacks some. The sample lists under 40,000 clones; about two thirds were seen once. Comments on this clone: What it binds is not known.

Unmatched junction bases numbered 21, after V lost 5 bases and J lost 9 bases. Germline assignment: CDR1 SGHNT and CDR2 YYREEE (reference sequence). The CDR3 spans 19 residues. The rearrangement uses TRBV5-4 and TRBJ2-7; 15 nucleotides agree with TRBD2. The sequences come from CD4+ T cells from PBMCs cultured without peptide, collected before COVID-19 vaccination. The clonotype comes from a human donor who received a COVID-19 vaccine. CDR3 nucleotides: TGTGCCAGCAGTTTATCTCCGGGACTAGCGGGAGGCCCGTCGGAGGTGCAGTACTTC. Translated, it gives CASSLSPGLAGGPSEVQYF.